The next 7 T cell receptor beta chains were all read from a single sample in a study of blood T cell repertoires in COVID-19. The data were produced by immunoSEQ multiplex PCR, yet TCRdb's version contains in-frame clones alone and is incomplete. The data contain roughly 140,000 clones, just over 85% of them singletons. The sequencing sample was made of peripheral blood. The receptor set was obtained from a man between 65 and 85 years old with acute or convalescent COVID-19.

The chain links TRBV7-8 to TRBJ1-5; D gene unclear. CDR1 and CDR2 (germline): SGHVS, FQNEAQ. Trimming took 5 bases from V and 0 from J, leaving 17 bases between them. The CDR3 has 17 amino acids. The CDR3 nucleotides read TGTGCCAGCAGCCCCGGGTTCGGTCGGGGTAGCAATCAGCCCCAGCATTTT. It codes for CASSPGFGRGSNQPQHF.

V usage is TRBV19 and J usage is TRBJ2-7, with D possibly TRBD1 on 5 matching bases. CDR1 and CDR2 (germline): LNHDA, SQIVND (reference sequence). This CDR3 has 14 amino acids. V dropped 8 bases and J dropped 3 bases, with 17 bases sitting between them. The CDR3 sequence: CASSFRGRGYEQYF. The CDR3, as DNA: TGTGCCAGTTCCTTTAGGGGAAGGGGCTACGAGCAGTACTTC.

This clone was seen only once. CDR3 DNA sequence: TGTGCCAGCAGTAACCTCGGACTTAATTCACCCCTCCACTTT. This gives the protein CASSNLGLNSPLHF. The rearrangement uses TRBV28 and TRBJ1-6; no clear D. The CDR3 length is 14 residues. Trimming took 5 bases from V and 6 from J, leaving 11 bases between them. Per germline, CDR1 MDHEN and CDR2 SYDVKM.

The V and J genes are TRBV9 and TRBJ2-2; TRBD2 aligns across 8 bases. V was clipped by 0 bases and J by 4 bases; unmatched bases: 5. CDR3 length: 16 amino acids. Germline V gives CDR1 SGDLS, CDR2 YYNGEE. CDR3 protein: CASSVAGGGFTGELFF. Written as DNA, the CDR3 is TGTGCCAGCAGCGTAGCGGGAGGGGGATTCACCGGGGAGCTGTTTTTT.

J is TRBJ1-6 and V is TRBV9, with D possibly being TRBD1 (5 bases). Germline CDR1 reads SGDLS; CDR2 reads YYNGEE. The germline V and J ends were trimmed by 4 bases and 0 bases, with 11 bases remaining between them. The CDR3 is 16 residues long. The CDR3 is CASSPRQSSYNSPLHF. For the CDR3, the DNA is TGTGCCAGCAGCCCCCGACAGAGCTCCTATAATTCACCCCTCCACTTT. The full variable domain, its missing parts supplied by reference TRBV9 and TRBJ1-6, is DSGVTQTPKHLITATGQRVTLRCSPRSGDLSVYWYQQSLDQGLQFLIQYYNGEERAKGNILERFSAQQFPDLHSELNLSSLELGDSALYFCASSPRQSSYNSPLHFGNGTRLTVT.

V gene TRBV18 combines with J gene TRBJ2-7, with 9 nucleotides matching TRBD1. CDR3 length: 14 amino acids. The germline gives CDR1 KGHSH, CDR2 LQKENI. Unmatched junction bases numbered 8, after V lost 5 bases and J lost 6 bases. CDR3 in DNA: TGTGCCAGCTCAGTTGCCGGGACAGGGATCGAGCAGTACTTC. Its protein is CASSVAGTGIEQYF.

This rearrangement joins TRBV5-1 to TRBJ2-7; TRBD1 matches 9 bases. The V and J ends lost 0 bases and 3 bases, in that order; junction bases with no gene match: 7. Germline assignment: CDR1 SGHRS and CDR2 YFSETQ. The CDR3 covers 16 residues. CDR3 nucleotide sequence: TGCGCCAGCAGCTTGGCTACCGGGACAGGGCACTACGAGCAGTACTTC. Translated: CASSLATGTGHYEQYF.